These 30 T cell receptor beta chains were sequenced from one sample in a study of blood T cell repertoires in COVID-19. The data were produced by immunoSEQ multiplex PCR, yet TCRdb's version contains in-frame clones alone and is incomplete. The sample yields about 400,000 clones, roughly 91% seen once. The sequenced sample consisted of PBMCs or T cells enriched from blood (not recorded which). Every receptor here comes from a woman under 40 who had recovered from COVID-19.

This clone has just one count. The V call is TRBV5-1, the J call TRBJ1-5, with D uncertain. The CDR3 is made up of 13 amino acids. Trimming cost V 0 bases and J 4 bases, with 5 bases left between them. The germline V gene encodes CDR1 SGHRS and CDR2 YFSETQ. CDR3 nucleotides: TGCGCCAGCAGCTTGGCCCCTAATCAGCCCCAGCATTTT. It specifies CASSLAPNQPQHF.

This rearrangement joins TRBV18 to TRBJ2-7; maybe TRBD1 (6 bases). Trimming took 4 bases from V and 5 from J, leaving 12 bases between them. Germline assignment: CDR1 KGHSH and CDR2 LQKENI. This CDR3 comprises 13 residues. CDR3 region: CASSLRDTNEQYF. The CDR3 DNA reads as TGTGCCAGCTCACTTAGGGACACTAACGAGCAGTACTTC.

This clone was counted a few times. CDR3 amino acids: CASSRTGGWYEQYF. The CDR3 DNA follows: TGTGCCAGCAGTAGGACGGGGGGATGGTACGAGCAGTACTTC. The chain carries TRBV7-9 and TRBJ2-7; TRBD2 aligns across 7 bases. Unmatched junction bases numbered 9, after V lost 6 bases and J lost 4 bases. Germline V CDR1 and CDR2: SEHNR, FQNEAQ (reference sequence). The CDR3 extends over 14 amino acids.

The chain has TRBV29-1 and TRBJ1-5; 8 nucleotides line up with TRBD1. Per germline, CDR1 SQVTM and CDR2 ANQGSEA. The CDR3 consists of 14 residues. J lost 5 bases, V lost 4 bases, and 7 bases had no gene match. Here the CDR3 reads CSVVGQGGDQPQHF. The CDR3 nucleotides are TGCAGCGTTGTTGGACAGGGCGGCGATCAGCCCCAGCATTTT.

This clone was seen only once. J is TRBJ1-6 and V is TRBV29-1; D uncertain. V was clipped by 6 bases and J by 5 bases, with 17 bases between them. The CDR3 loop spans 15 amino acids. CDR1 and CDR2 (germline): SQVTM, ANQGSEA. As DNA, the CDR3 is TGCAGCGTCACAAAAAGGAAGCGGAATAATTCACCCCTCCACTTT. It yields the protein CSVTKRKRNNSPLHF.

In its sample, this clone was seen once. CDR3: CAWAGLANTGELFF. Written as DNA, the CDR3 is TGTGCCTGGGCAGGGCTGGCGAACACCGGGGAGCTGTTTTTT. V and J are TRBV30 and TRBJ2-2; a weak D match, TRBD1 (5 bases). Germline V gene sequence: CDR1 GTSNPN, CDR2 SVGIG (reference sequence). The CDR3 totals 14 residues. The V gene lost 5 bases and the J gene lost 0 bases, with 10 bases spanning the gap.

The V call is TRBV2, the J call TRBJ1-2; no reliable D call. Germline lookup yields CDR1 SNHLY and CDR2 FYNNEI. This CDR3 has 11 amino acids. The V end was cut by 5 bases, the J end by 3 bases, with 4 bases between. CDR3 protein: CASSYYYGYTF. DNA for the CDR3: TGTGCCAGCAGTTATTACTATGGCTACACCTTC. Full variable domain (rest looked up from reference TRBV2 and TRBJ1-2): EPEVTQTPSHQVTQMGQEVILRCVPISNHLYFYWYRQILGQKVEFLVSFYNNEISEKSEIFDDQFSVERPDGSNFTLKIRSTKLEDSAMYFCASSYYYGYTFGSGTRLTVV.

CDR3 in amino acids: CSGRHGGGQNEQFF. CDR3 bases: TGCAGCGGACGTCACGGGGGGGGTCAGAATGAGCAGTTCTTC. The J gene is TRBJ2-1, the V gene TRBV29-1; 8 bases are shared with TRBD2. The ends lost 7 bases at V and 7 bases at J; junction bases unmatched: 12. The CDR3 totals 14 residues. Germline-derived CDR1 and CDR2 are SQVTM and ANQGSEA.

The chain recombines TRBV27 with TRBJ2-3, with TRBD2 identical over 12 bases. V dropped 8 bases and J dropped 2; count of bases not matched to a gene: 8. This CDR3 has 16 amino acids. Germline V CDR1 and CDR2: MNHEY, SMNVEV (reference sequence). CDR3 protein: CASGGLAGSITDTQYF. The DNA for the CDR3 is TGTGCCAGCGGAGGACTAGCGGGGTCGATCACAGATACGCAGTATTTT.

The chain uses TRBV4-3 and TRBJ1-1; D gene ambiguous. Trimming left V 0 bases short and J 4 bases short, with 15 bases between. The V gene's germline CDR1 is LGHNA and CDR2 YSLEER. The CDR3 is 16 residues long. CDR3 in amino acids: CASSQDPPSGGTEAFF. The CDR3 bases are TGCGCCAGCAGCCAAGACCCACCTTCCGGTGGCACTGAAGCTTTCTTT.

The chain links TRBV14 to TRBJ2-7, with 9 bases that match TRBD2. CDR3 length equals 16 residues. Trimming took 2 bases from V and 3 from J; bases not matched to a gene: 8. Germline CDR1 reads SGHDN; CDR2 reads FVKESK. CDR3: CASSQTGLAGFYEQYF. In DNA form, the CDR3 reads TGTGCCAGCAGCCAAACCGGTCTAGCGGGATTCTACGAGCAGTACTTC.

The J gene is TRBJ1-1, the V gene TRBV28, with 8 bases lining up with TRBD1. The J segment lost 0 bases and the V segment lost 6 bases, leaving 9 bases of the junction unmatched. CDR1 is MDHEN and CDR2 is SYDVKM in the germline V gene. The CDR3 spans 16 residues. Written as DNA, the CDR3 is TGTGCCAGCAGGGGCACGAGACAGGGGTTGAACACTGAAGCTTTCTTT. It translates to CASRGTRQGLNTEAFF.

The chain is built from TRBV24-1 and TRBJ2-1; 9 bases line up with TRBD2. Germline V gene sequence: CDR1 KGHDR, CDR2 SFDVKD. V was pared by 10 bases and J by 6 bases, with 6 bases of the junction left unmatched. This CDR3 spans 13 amino acids. The CDR3 region is CATGLARGNEQFF. The CDR3 nucleotides are TGTGCCACGGGACTAGCACGGGGCAATGAGCAGTTCTTC.

V and J are TRBV5-4 and TRBJ1-1; D not resolved. Trimming removed 3 bases at V and 1 base at J, with 7 bases between. This CDR3 spans 13 amino acids. Germline V CDR1 and CDR2: SGHNT, YYREEE (reference sequence). CDR3: CASSYRGNTEAFF. CDR3 nucleotides: TGTGCCAGCAGCTACCGGGGGAACACTGAAGCTTTCTTT.

The chain joins TRBV30 to TRBJ1-2; TRBD1 agrees at 11 bases. CDR1 GTSNPN and CDR2 SVGIG come from the germline V gene (reference sequence). This CDR3 comprises 16 residues. The V segment lost 4 bases and the J segment 4 bases; nucleotides outside the gene matches: 11. CDR3 region: CAWTGQGAPTVYGYTF. Written as DNA, the CDR3 is TGTGCCTGGACCGGACAGGGGGCCCCTACAGTCTATGGCTACACCTTC. The full variable domain, with the rest looked up from reference TRBV30 and TRBJ1-2, is SQTIHQWPATLVQPVGSPLSLECTVEGTSNPNLYWYRQAAGRGLQLLFYSVGIGQISSEVPQNLSASRPQDRQFILSSKKLLLSDSGFYLCAWTGQGAPTVYGYTFGSGTRLTVV.

This chain uses TRBV30 with TRBJ1-5; tentative D call: TRBD1 (5 bases). CDR1 GTSNPN and CDR2 SVGIG come from the germline V gene (reference sequence). Trimming removed 2 bases from V and 5 bases from J, with 19 bases in between. The CDR3 runs to 16 residues. CDR3 sequence: CAWSPARRGMDQPQHF. The CDR3 DNA sequence: TGTGCCTGGAGTCCTGCACGTCGGGGGATGGATCAGCCCCAGCATTTT.

The CDR3 DNA is TGTGCCAGCTCACCTTCGAATCGGGGAATGAACACTGAAGCTTTCTTT. Translating it yields CASSPSNRGMNTEAFF. This chain links TRBV18 with TRBJ1-1; no definite D call. The CDR3 is 16 residues long. Trimming pared 3 bases from V and 0 bases from J, leaving 14 bases between. Germline values: CDR1 KGHSH, CDR2 LQKENI. Filled out from reference TRBV18 and TRBJ1-1, the complete variable domain reads NAGVMQNPRHLVRRRGQEARLRCSPMKGHSHVYWYRQLPEEGLKFMVYLQKENIIDESGMPKERFSAEFPKEGPSILRIQQVVRGDSAAYFCASSPSNRGMNTEAFFGQGTRLTVV.

V usage is TRBV3-1 (or the pseudogene TRBV3-2) and J usage is TRBJ1-1; 12 nucleotides align to TRBD1. CDR3 length: 18 amino acids. J lost 3 bases, V lost 4 bases, and 12 bases had no gene match. The V gene's germline CDR1 is LGHDT and CDR2 YNNKEL (reference sequence). The DNA for the CDR3 is TGTGCCAGCAGCCCCACCGGGACAGGGGGCCTCCGGGACACTGAAGCTTTCTTT. It translates to CASSPTGTGGLRDTEAFF.

This sequence joins TRBV7-2 and TRBJ2-1, with 11 bases matching TRBD2. CDR3 length: 15 residues. The V gene's germline CDR1 is SGHTA and CDR2 FQGNSA. The ends lost 6 bases at V and 5 bases at J; junction bases unmatched: 6. The CDR3: CASSPTSGADNEQFF. The CDR3 region has the DNA TGTGCCAGCAGTCCGACTAGCGGGGCAGACAATGAGCAGTTCTTC.

The chain carries TRBV15 and TRBJ2-5, with D maybe TRBD2 (6 bases). Between the trimmed V and J ends, which lost 0 bases and 5 bases, there was a span of 13 bases. The CDR3 is 15 residues long. From germline, CDR1 is LNHNV and CDR2 YYDKDF (reference sequence). CDR3 DNA: TGTGCCACCAGCAGAGATACGGGGGTTAAGGAGACCCAGTACTTC. Translating gives CATSRDTGVKETQYF.

This rearrangement joins TRBV6-5 to TRBJ2-7, with D possibly matching TRBD2 (6 bases). Trimming shortened V by 5 bases and J by 6 bases, and 11 bases separated the two germline ends. CDR1 and CDR2 (germline): MNHEY, SVGAGI. The CDR3 runs to 12 residues. This chain's CDR3 is CASSRGGTEQYF. The CDR3 coding sequence is TGTGCCAGCAGTCGTGGAGGGACCGAGCAGTACTTC.

CDR3 DNA: TGCGCCAGCAGGGAACAGGGGGCAACTGGCTCCTACGAGCAGTACTTC. Its protein product is CASREQGATGSYEQYF. The V and J genes are TRBV10-2 and TRBJ2-7; 9 positions match TRBD1. Germline-derived CDR1 and CDR2 are WSHSY and SAAADI. V lost 6 bases, J lost 0 bases, and 9 bases stayed unmatched. This CDR3 comprises 16 residues.

The chain joins TRBV30 to TRBJ2-2; TRBD2 is a possible D gene (5 bases). V was trimmed by 3 bases and J by 0 bases, leaving 17 bases between them. Germline V gives CDR1 GTSNPN, CDR2 SVGIG (reference sequence). This CDR3 is 17 amino acids long. This CDR3 reads CAWRGLRRTANTGELFF. DNA of the CDR3: TGTGCCTGGAGGGGCTTGAGGAGGACCGCGAACACCGGGGAGCTGTTTTTT.

The chain is built from TRBV7-8 and TRBJ2-7; 9 bases map to TRBD1. This CDR3 has 16 amino acids. Germline-derived CDR1 and CDR2 are SGHVS and FQNEAQ. The V segment lost 1 base and the J segment 5 bases; nucleotides outside the gene matches: 9. The DNA for the CDR3 is TGTGCCAGCAGCTTAGTTTCCGGACAGGGGACCCACGAGCAGTACTTC. It codes for CASSLVSGQGTHEQYF. The full variable domain, its missing parts supplied by reference TRBV7-8 and TRBJ2-7, is GAGVSQSPRYKVAKRGQDVALRCDPISGHVSLFWYQQALGQGPEFLTYFQNEAQLDKSGLPSDRFFAERPEGSVSTLKIQRTQQEDSAVYLCASSLVSGQGTHEQYFGPGTRLTVT.

This rearrangement joins TRBV6-5 to TRBJ2-7; D remains unclear. Per the germline V gene, CDR1 is MNHEY and CDR2 is SVGAGI. Trimming shortened V by 5 bases and J by 0 bases, and 8 bases separated the two germline ends. The CDR3 is 13 residues long. CDR3 in amino acids: CASSIENSYEQYF. CDR3 in DNA: TGTGCCAGCAGTATAGAGAACTCCTACGAGCAGTACTTC.

The V gene is TRBV7-9, the J gene TRBJ1-6; no clear D. V was trimmed by 5 bases and J by 13 bases, leaving 15 bases between them. Germline V gene sequence: CDR1 SEHNR, CDR2 FQNEAQ (reference sequence). The CDR3 sequence is 13 residues long. Here the CDR3 DNA reads TGTGCCAGCAGCCGAACGGGTGTGGAGCCCCTCCACTTT. This gives the protein CASSRTGVEPLHF.

The J gene is TRBJ1-1, the V gene TRBV3-1 (or the pseudogene TRBV3-2); the D is unclear. The CDR3 loop spans 16 amino acids. CDR1 and CDR2 from the germline V gene are LGHDT and YNNKEL (reference sequence). The V gene lost 4 bases and the J gene lost 3 bases, with 18 bases spanning the gap. In DNA, the CDR3 is TGTGCCAGCAGCCCCGAACGCGGACGGAGGGACACTGAAGCTTTCTTT. Translated, it gives CASSPERGRRDTEAFF.

The chain joins TRBV5-1 to TRBJ2-1; 8 nucleotides line up with TRBD2. Germline CDR1 is SGHRS and CDR2 is YFSETQ. This CDR3 contains 16 residues. V lost 4 bases to trimming and J lost 8 bases; unmatched junction nucleotides: 14. CDR3 sequence reads: CASSQERSGGFDEQFF. CDR3 coding DNA: TGCGCCAGCAGCCAGGAACGGAGCGGGGGTTTCGATGAGCAGTTCTTC.

The CDR3 loop reads CASSLGGGAEPQHF. The CDR3 nucleotides read TGCGCCAGCAGCTTGGGAGGGGGAGCGGAGCCCCAGCATTTT. The chain is built from TRBV5-1 and TRBJ1-5, with D possibly matching TRBD1 (6 bases). Trimming took 0 bases from V and 8 from J, leaving 12 bases between them. The CDR3 length is 14 residues. CDR1 is SGHRS, CDR2 YFSETQ, per germline.

The chain uses TRBV10-1 and TRBJ1-1; D gene unclear. Germline V gene data show CDR1 as WNHNN and CDR2 as SYGVQD (reference sequence). The CDR3 covers 14 residues. V was clipped by 2 bases and J by 1 base, with 8 bases between them. The CDR3 region is CASSETEENTEAFF. For the CDR3, the DNA is TGCGCCAGCAGTGAGACGGAGGAGAACACTGAAGCTTTCTTT.